These 21 T cell receptor beta chains were sequenced from one sample in a study of blood T cell repertoires in COVID-19. Only in-frame clones appear in the TCRdb table, and some are missing; sequencing was by immunoSEQ multiplex PCR. The sample records hundreds of thousands of clones, more than 70% being singletons. Specimen: peripheral blood. Every receptor here comes from a woman between 45 and 65 years old with COVID-19, enrolled during active disease.

V usage is TRBV27 and J usage is TRBJ1-2; D remains ambiguous. Germline V gene lookup returns CDR1 MNHEY and CDR2 SMNVEV (reference sequence). V lost 6 bases and J lost 4, with 18 bases in between. The CDR3 has 15 amino acids. The CDR3 loop reads CASRPSRSGFYGYTF. The DNA for the CDR3 is TGTGCCAGCAGACCAAGCCGATCGGGGTTCTATGGCTACACCTTC.

The chain couples TRBV3-1 (or the pseudogene TRBV3-2) to TRBJ1-1; 7 nucleotides agree with TRBD1. Looked up from germline, CDR1 is LGHDT and CDR2 is YNNKEL (reference sequence). This CDR3 has 18 residues. After removal of 1 base from V and 0 bases from J, the junction contained 11 bases not matched to a gene. DNA for the CDR3: TGTGCCAGCAGCCAAGGAATACCGGGACAGACCATGAACACTGAAGCTTTCTTT. This codes for CASSQGIPGQTMNTEAFF.

The chain has TRBV9 and TRBJ2-2; possible D gene TRBD2, 5 bases. The V end lost 4 bases, the J end lost 5 bases, and 12 bases lay between the germline ends. This CDR3 has 14 residues. The germline V gene encodes CDR1 SGDLS and CDR2 YYNGEE. Here the CDR3 reads CASSFRGGTGELFF. The CDR3 nucleotides read TGTGCCAGCAGCTTCCGAGGCGGGACCGGGGAGCTGTTTTTT.

V gene TRBV10-3 combines with J gene TRBJ1-1; possible D gene TRBD1, 5 bases. Trimming cost V 6 bases and J 3 bases, with 14 bases left between them. Germline V CDR1 and CDR2: ENHRY, SYGVKD. There are 14 residues in the CDR3. The CDR3 is CAISGPQGHTEAFF. As DNA, the CDR3 is TGTGCCATCAGCGGGCCGCAGGGTCACACTGAAGCTTTCTTT.

The CDR3 spells CASTREDSFSYNEQFF. CDR3 nucleotide sequence: TGCGCCAGCACCCGGGAGGACAGTTTCTCCTACAATGAGCAGTTCTTC. V is TRBV10-2 and J is TRBJ2-1; D possibly corresponds to TRBD2 (7 bases). Germline V gene sequence: CDR1 WSHSY, CDR2 SAAADI. V was clipped by 7 bases and J by 0 bases, with 16 bases between them. This CDR3 is 16 amino acids long.

This chain joins TRBV6-5 and TRBJ1-2; tentatively, D is TRBD1 (6 bases). Germline loops: CDR1 MNHEY, CDR2 SVGAGI. Trimming removed 4 bases from V and 2 bases from J, with 11 bases in between. The CDR3 extends over 14 amino acids. For the CDR3, the DNA is TGTGCCAGCAGTTCGGACAGCGGAAACTATGGCTACACCTTC. Amino acids: CASSSDSGNYGYTF.

This chain uses TRBV9 with TRBJ1-5; D might be TRBD1 (5 bases). Germline-derived CDR1 and CDR2 are SGDLS and YYNGEE. The CDR3 runs to 13 residues. V lost 2 bases and J 9 bases, leaving 12 bases between the germline ends. CDR3 DNA sequence: TGTGCCAGCAGCGTGGGGGGTGGTGGGCCCCAGCATTTT. Translation gives CASSVGGGGPQHF.

The chain has TRBV7-2 and TRBJ2-1; 10 bases are shared with TRBD2. J lost 2 bases, V lost 3 bases, and 1 base had no gene match. The CDR3 has 15 amino acids. Germline-derived CDR1 and CDR2 are SGHTA and FQGNSA. The CDR3 is CASSFGTSAYNEQFF. DNA for the CDR3: TGTGCCAGCAGCTTTGGGACTAGCGCCTACAATGAGCAGTTCTTC.

This sequence joins TRBV7-6 and TRBJ1-2; TRBD1 is a possible D gene (6 bases). Germline V gives CDR1 SGHVS, CDR2 FNYEAQ. This CDR3 has 19 amino acids. V lost 6 bases to trimming and J lost 0 bases, with 26 bases between them. This CDR3 is CASSSQLGGGGSTNYGYTF. CDR3 DNA: TGTGCCAGCAGTTCTCAGCTAGGGGGGGGAGGGTCTACTAACTATGGCTACACCTTC.

V usage is TRBV7-9 and J usage is TRBJ2-7; D might be TRBD2 (7 bases). The V end was cut by 2 bases, the J end by 6 bases, with 17 bases between. There are 15 residues in the CDR3. Per germline, CDR1 SEHNR and CDR2 FQNEAQ (reference sequence). The CDR3 DNA reads as TGTGCCAGCAGCTTATATTCGGTCGGGGGGCGCGAGCAGTACTTC. This translates into CASSLYSVGGREQYF.

The chain uses TRBV4-1 and TRBJ1-5; 8 bases agree with TRBD1. The length of the CDR3 is 16 residues. Germline CDR1 MGHRA, CDR2 YSYEKL. With V trimmed by 4 bases and J by 2 bases, 7 bases remained unmatched. The CDR3 region has the DNA TGCGCCAGCAGCCGATTTGGACAGGGCGGCAATCAGCCCCAGCATTTT. Amino acid sequence: CASSRFGQGGNQPQHF.

V gene TRBV24-1 combines with J gene TRBJ1-1; 7 bases agree with TRBD1. The length of the CDR3 is 14 residues. Germline V gene lookup returns CDR1 KGHDR and CDR2 SFDVKD. J lost 11 bases, V lost 3 bases, and 11 bases had no gene match. In DNA form, the CDR3 reads TGTGCCACCAGTGATACATATACAGGGGCGCGGGCTTTCTTT. It encodes CATSDTYTGARAFF.

The chain links TRBV19 to TRBJ2-3; D call uncertain. Germline CDR1 LNHDA, CDR2 SQIVND (reference sequence). The CDR3 has 14 residues. V was clipped by 4 bases and J by 1 base, with 9 bases between them. CDR3 region: CASSTSPGTDTQYF. CDR3 coding DNA: TGTGCCAGTAGTACATCGCCGGGCACAGATACGCAGTATTTT.

This chain connects TRBV14 to TRBJ1-5; tentatively, D is TRBD1 (5 bases). This CDR3 spans 14 amino acids. Germline V gene data show CDR1 as SGHDN and CDR2 as FVKESK. V was pared by 4 bases and J by 0 bases, with 7 bases between. The CDR3 DNA follows: TGTGCCAGCAGCCCCAGGGTTAGCAATCAGCCCCAGCATTTT. It yields the protein CASSPRVSNQPQHF.

The V gene is TRBV2, the J gene TRBJ2-7; D call uncertain. The germline CDR1 and CDR2 sequences are SNHLY and FYNNEI. This CDR3 has 14 residues. The V end lost 7 bases, the J end lost 2 bases, and 15 bases lay between the germline ends. The DNA of the CDR3 is TGTGCCAGCAACCTAGACCGCGGAACCTACGAGCAGTACTTC. This codes for CASNLDRGTYEQYF. The whole variable domain, remainder taken from reference TRBV2 and TRBJ2-7, is EPEVTQTPSHQVTQMGQEVILRCVPISNHLYFYWYRQILGQKVEFLVSFYNNEISEKSEIFDDQFSVERPDGSNFTLKIRSTKLEDSAMYFCASNLDRGTYEQYFGPGTRLTVT.

The CDR3 DNA sequence: TGTGCCAGCAGTCCCAGAGTTCAGGGGAACTATGGCTACACCTTC. Translation: CASSPRVQGNYGYTF. The chain has TRBV2 and TRBJ1-2; the D gene is possibly TRBD1 (6 bases). The germline V gene has CDR1 SNHLY and CDR2 FYNNEI. The CDR3 consists of 15 residues. V lost 5 bases to trimming and J lost 2 bases, with 15 bases between them. Full variable domain (rest looked up from reference TRBV2 and TRBJ1-2): EPEVTQTPSHQVTQMGQEVILRCVPISNHLYFYWYRQILGQKVEFLVSFYNNEISEKSEIFDDQFSVERPDGSNFTLKIRSTKLEDSAMYFCASSPRVQGNYGYTFGSGTRLTVV.

This rearrangement joins TRBV3-1 (or the pseudogene TRBV3-2) to TRBJ2-7, with D possibly TRBD1 on 5 matching bases. The CDR3 runs 14 residues. Germline values: CDR1 LGHDT, CDR2 YNNKEL (reference sequence). V lost 4 bases and J 4 bases, leaving 14 bases between the germline ends. The CDR3 here is CASSPLWGEYEQYF. The CDR3, as DNA: TGTGCCAGCAGCCCTCTCTGGGGCGAGTACGAGCAGTACTTC.

CDR3: CASSLGRAGEETQYF. The CDR3 DNA reads as TGTGCCAGCAGCTTAGGTCGAGCGGGGGAGGAGACCCAGTACTTC. The chain couples TRBV11-2 to TRBJ2-5; 8 bases are shared with TRBD2. The CDR3 has 15 amino acids. Germline V gene data show CDR1 as SGHAT and CDR2 as FQNNGV. The V and J ends lost 1 base and 5 bases, in that order; junction bases with no gene match: 6.

This clone was seen just once. Other nucleotide sequences in the sample specify the same CDR3. The chain has TRBV5-1 and TRBJ2-1; 8 bases map to TRBD2. Trimming at V came to 4 bases and at J to 0 bases, leaving 3 bases not matched to a gene. The CDR3 consists of 15 residues. The germline V gene has CDR1 SGHRS and CDR2 YFSETQ. The DNA of the CDR3 is TGCGCCAGCAGCCCGGGGGGGAGCTCCTACAATGAGCAGTTCTTC. Its protein is CASSPGGSSYNEQFF.

The chain carries TRBV7-6 and TRBJ1-1, with 7 bases matching TRBD1. Germline-derived CDR1 and CDR2 are SGHVS and FNYEAQ. The CDR3 consists of 15 residues. V trimming: 5 bases; J trimming: 5 bases; junction bases outside the gene matches: 11. Here the CDR3 DNA reads TGTGCCAGCAGCCTTCCAGACAGGGCCCCTACTGAAGCTTTCTTT. This encodes CASSLPDRAPTEAFF.

The genes are TRBV11-2 and TRBJ1-2; maybe TRBD1 (6 bases). The CDR3 is 14 residues long. Trimming left V 3 bases short and J 6 bases short, with 14 bases between. Germline CDR1 reads SGHAT; CDR2 reads FQNNGV. CDR3 residues: CASSFSGEGNGYTF. The CDR3 bases are TGTGCCAGCAGCTTCTCAGGGGAAGGTAATGGCTACACCTTC.